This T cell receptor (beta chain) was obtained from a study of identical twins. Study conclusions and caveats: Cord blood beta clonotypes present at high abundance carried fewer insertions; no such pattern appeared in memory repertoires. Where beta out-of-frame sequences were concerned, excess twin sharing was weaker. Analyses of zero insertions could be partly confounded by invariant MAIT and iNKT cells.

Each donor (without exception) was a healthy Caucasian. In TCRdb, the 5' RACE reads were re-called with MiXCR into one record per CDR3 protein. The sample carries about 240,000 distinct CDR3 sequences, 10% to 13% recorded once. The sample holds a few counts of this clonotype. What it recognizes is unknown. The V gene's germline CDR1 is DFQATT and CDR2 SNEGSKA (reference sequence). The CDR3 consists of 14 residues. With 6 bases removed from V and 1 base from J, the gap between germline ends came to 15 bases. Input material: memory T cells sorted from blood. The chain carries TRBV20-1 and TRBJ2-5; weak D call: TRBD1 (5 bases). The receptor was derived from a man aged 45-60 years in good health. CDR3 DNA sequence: TGCAGTGCCGACCCCCGAACAGGCCAAGAGACCCAGTACTTC. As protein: CSADPRTGQETQYF.